This T cell receptor (beta chain) was obtained from a study of siplizumab effects on memory and regulatory T cells. Here immunoSEQ multiplex PCR was the method, and the copy in TCRdb shows in-frame clones only, minus some. The sample comprises about 69,000 clones, around nine tenths of which are singletons, and 1.7% rests with the top ten. Regarding the study as a whole: The study found that mappable alloreactive CD4+ clones averaged roughly 70% Treg-derived with siplizumab and around 30% in controls. Solely a minor proportion of alloreactive clones could be assigned to unstimulated subsets. Suppressive function of proliferating Tregs from siplizumab cultures was not confirmed. An assignable naive or memory phenotype was lacking in roughly 80-95% of proliferating CD4+ or CD8+ clones.

Trimming removed 4 bases from V and 7 bases from J, with 17 bases in between. The CDR3 contains 16 residues. CDR1 and CDR2 (germline): MNHEY, SVGAGI. In the case of this clone: The antigen remains undetermined.

Sequenced sample: Tregs sorted from blood. This sequence joins TRBV6-5 and TRBJ1-6, with a tentative D call TRBD1 (5 bases). This clonotype was sampled from a human donor in good health. The CDR3 DNA is TGTGCCAGCAGTTTCCGCCGGGACCCAGGAAATTCACCCCTCCACTTT. It codes for CASSFRRDPGNSPLHF.